A selection of T cell receptor beta chains follows, all from one sample in a study of T cell responses to AZD1222 COVID-19 vaccine. Method: immunoSEQ multiplex PCR; TCRdb's copy keeps in-frame clones and lacks some. The data contain about 93,000 clones, approximately 90% of them singletons. Sequenced material: peripheral blood, taken 28 days after the second AZD1222 dose. Receptor source: an adult who received the AZD1222 COVID-19 vaccine. CDR3s include the opening cysteine and the closing phenylalanine or tryptophan. D genes are given only for firm matches. The listing skips clone size in some rows; elsewhere it reads once, few, many or a size class.

abundance	j_gene	d_gene	v_gene	CDR3nt	CDR3aa
.	TRBJ1-5	TRBD1	TRBV3-1/TRBV3-2	TGTGCCAGCAGCCAAGGGAGGACAGGACTTCATGTCCCCAATCAGCCCCAGCATTTT	CASSQGRTGLHVPNQPQHF
.	TRBJ2-2	.	TRBV27	TGTGCCAGCAGCGCCTGGGGGGCCGGGGAGCTGTTTTTT	CASSAWGAGELFF
.	TRBJ2-1	TRBD2	TRBV12-5	TGTGCTAGTGGTACCCTAGCGGGGGGTCATGAGCAGTTCTTC	CASGTLAGGHEQFF
.	TRBJ2-1	.	TRBV3-1/TRBV3-2	TGTGCCAGCAGCCTATACACTGGCTCCTACAATGAGCAGTTCTTC	CASSLYTGSYNEQFF
.	TRBJ1-5	.	TRBV4-1	TGCGCCAGCAGCCAGCTAGACATGGGTCTTGGCAATCAGCCCCAGCATTTT	CASSQLDMGLGNQPQHF
.	TRBJ1-1	TRBD1	TRBV6-5	TGTGCCAGCAGTTCAAGGGGGCCGGCTGAAGCTTTCTTT	CASSSRGPAEAFF
.	TRBJ2-7	TRBD1	TRBV25-1	TGTGCCAGCTCTGGACAGGGGTCCTACGAGCAGTACTTC	CASSGQGSYEQYF
once	TRBJ2-4	.	TRBV6-1	TGTGCCAGCAGTGACCGGGACTCAACGGACATTCAGTACTTC	CASSDRDSTDIQYF
.	TRBJ2-7	.	TRBV20-1	TGCAGTGCTAGTCGGGTGGGCAGCTACCCGGCTTACGAGCAGTACTTC	CSASRVGSYPAYEQYF
.	TRBJ1-5	.	TRBV30	TGTGCCTGGAGTGTACAGAACAATCAGCCCCAGCATTTT	CAWSVQNNQPQHF
.	TRBJ1-6	.	TRBV9	TGTGCCAGCAGCGTACGGCAGTATAATTCACCCCTCCACTTT	CASSVRQYNSPLHF
.	TRBJ2-7	.	TRBV10-2	TGCGCCAGCAGTGAGTCTCAGGGATCCGGCGAGCAGTACTTC	CASSESQGSGEQYF
.	TRBJ1-1	TRBD1	TRBV4-3	TGCGCCAGCAGCCAGGCGGGGACAGTGAACACTGAAGCTTTCTTT	CASSQAGTVNTEAFF
.	TRBJ1-2	.	TRBV29-1	TGCAGCGCCTCCGGGCCCTTGGGCGGCTACACCTTC	CSASGPLGGYTF
.	TRBJ2-1	TRBD2	TRBV5-8	TGTGCCAGCAGCCGTCCGGGACTAGCGGGGTTTGTGCAGTTCTTC	CASSRPGLAGFVQFF
.	TRBJ1-6	.	TRBV5-1	TGCGCCAGCAGCTTGGACGGCCCAGGGCGAGGTTCACCCCTCCACTTT	CASSLDGPGRGSPLHF
.	TRBJ1-3	.	TRBV9	TGTGCCAGCAGCGCAACGGGACCTATGAGGACTGGAAACACCATATATTTT	CASSATGPMRTGNTIYF
.	TRBJ2-5	.	TRBV5-4	TGTGCCAGCAGCTCCATGCACCAAGAGACCCAGTACTTC	CASSSMHQETQYF
.	TRBJ2-5	TRBD2	TRBV4-2	TGTGCCAGCAGCCCCCTGGCGGGGGGGCCGGAGACCCAGTACTTC	CASSPLAGGPETQYF
.	TRBJ1-1	.	TRBV7-3	TGTGCCAGCAGCCCACAGGGAAACACTGAAGCTTTCTTT	CASSPQGNTEAFF
.	TRBJ1-2	TRBD1	TRBV5-1	TGCGCCAGCAGCGCCCCCCGGACAGGGTATGGCTACACCTTC	CASSAPRTGYGYTF
.	TRBJ2-1	.	TRBV6-4	TGTGCCAGCAGTGAAGTAGCCCGCAACAATGAGCAGTTCTTC	CASSEVARNNEQFF
.	TRBJ2-1	.	TRBV12-3/TRBV12-4	TGTGCCAGCAGGACGTCCTACAATGAGCAGTTCTTC	CASRTSYNEQFF
once	TRBJ1-2	.	TRBV10-3	TGTGCCATCAGAGAGGGGGAAAACTATGGCTACACCTTC	CAIREGENYGYTF
.	TRBJ2-7	.	TRBV12-5	TGTGCTAGTGGTTTGGTGGGAGGCTACGAGCAGTACTTC	CASGLVGGYEQYF
.	TRBJ1-2	.	TRBV3-1/TRBV3-2	TGTGCCAGCAGCTGGGACCAAAACTATGGCTACACCTTC	CASSWDQNYGYTF
.	TRBJ2-2	.	TRBV7-2	TGTGCCAGCAGCTTAAACCCCACTGGGGAGCTGTTTTTT	CASSLNPTGELFF
.	TRBJ2-3	TRBD2	TRBV3-1/TRBV3-2	TGTGCCAGCAGCCAAGGGGGGAGACTAGCGGCTCAGGATACGCAGTATTTT	CASSQGGRLAAQDTQYF
.	TRBJ2-3	.	TRBV4-3	TGCGCCAGCAGCCAAGAGTTTAGCACAGATACGCAGTATTTT	CASSQEFSTDTQYF
few	TRBJ1-2	TRBD1	TRBV19	TGTGCCAGTAGTGTCGACAGGGGGAATGACTATGGCTACACCTTC	CASSVDRGNDYGYTF
.	TRBJ2-7	TRBD2	TRBV6-5	TGTGCCAGCAAAAGACTAGCGGGGTTAAACGAGCAGTACTTC	CASKRLAGLNEQYF
.	TRBJ1-2	.	TRBV12-3/TRBV12-4	TGTGCCAGCAGCCAACTGGGAACTGTTGGCTACACCTTC	CASSQLGTVGYTF
.	TRBJ1-1	TRBD1	TRBV11-2	TGTGCCAGCAGCTTGACAGGGAGCCCTGAAGCTTTCTTT	CASSLTGSPEAFF
.	TRBJ1-1	.	TRBV5-1	TGCGCCAGCAGCTTGGAAGGGATGAACACTGAAGCTTTCTTT	CASSLEGMNTEAFF
.	TRBJ2-2	.	TRBV11-3	TGTGCCAGCAGCTCGCCGGGCACCGGGGAGCTGTTTTTT	CASSSPGTGELFF